This T cell receptor beta chain was profiled in a study of identical twins. Germline V gene sequence: CDR1 SQVTM, CDR2 ANQGSEA. The CDR3 extends over 15 amino acids. Points on this clonotype: Its antigen remains unknown. One end of the junction varies from germline; a read error may be responsible.

TCRdb redid the calling of the 5' RACE reads with MiXCR, one entry per CDR3 protein. The sample yields about 450,000 distinct CDR3 sequences, approximately 17% seen once. Study conclusions and caveats: Analyses of zero insertions could be partly confounded by invariant MAIT and iNKT cells. Models underestimated how often monozygotic twins shared out-of-frame TCR alpha. Out-of-frame alpha sequences common to twins exhibited an excess of low generation probability.

The chain carries TRBV29-1 and TRBJ2-1; 13 bases line up with TRBD2. The TCR comes from a man in his fifties in good health. The sample was naive T cells sorted from blood. For the CDR3, the DNA is TGCAGCGGTGGAAATCCGGGACTAGCGGGAAATGGGCAGTTCTTC. It yields the protein CSGGNPGLAGNGQFF.